A single sample is the source of the 9 T cell receptor beta chains below, sequenced in a study of identical twins. TCRdb passed the 5' RACE reads through MiXCR, listing each CDR3 protein once. The table lists 500,000 to 550,000 distinct CDR3 sequences, 20% to 25% of them singletons. The same sample was also studied in work on T cells expressing NK-cell markers.

Source material: CD4+ T cells sorted from blood. The source of these receptors is a woman aged 18-35 years in good health.

The V call is TRBV25-1, the J call TRBJ1-2; a possible D gene is TRBD1 (5 bases). CDR1 is MGHDK, CDR2 SYGVNS, per germline. The CDR3 is 13 residues long. The V and J ends lost 6 bases and 4 bases respectively, with 12 bases between them. The CDR3 region is CASSQGNVYGYTF. The CDR3 DNA follows: TGTGCCAGCAGCCAGGGAAACGTCTATGGCTACACCTTC.

This clonotype turned up a few times. The rearrangement uses TRBV19 and TRBJ2-6; no clear D gene. Germline V gene data show CDR1 as LNHDA and CDR2 as SQIVND (reference sequence). The CDR3 sequence is 15 residues long. Trimming pared 6 bases from V and 0 bases from J, leaving 9 bases between. CDR3 loop: CASRLKASGANVLTF. The CDR3 DNA reads as TGTGCCAGTAGGCTAAAGGCCTCTGGGGCCAACGTCCTGACTTTC.

V gene TRBV6-1 combines with J gene TRBJ2-7; 7 bases are a match to TRBD2. V lost 7 bases, J lost 0 bases, and 6 bases stayed unmatched. The CDR3 runs 14 residues. In germline, CDR1 is MNHNS, CDR2 SASEGT. The CDR3 DNA sequence: TGTGCCAGCAAATCCATAGCGGGCTCCTACGAGCAGTACTTC. Its translation: CASKSIAGSYEQYF.

The chain links TRBV20-1 to TRBJ2-5; TRBD1 aligns across 9 bases. Germline CDR1 is DFQATT and CDR2 is SNEGSKA (reference sequence). CDR3 length: 13 residues. V was pared by 6 bases and J by 5 bases, with 7 bases of the junction left unmatched. This chain's CDR3 is CSAPQGARETQYF. The CDR3 bases are TGCAGTGCACCACAGGGGGCGCGGGAGACCCAGTACTTC.

This clonotype was seen more than once but under ten times. In DNA, the CDR3 is TGTGCCAGCAGGAGGACCGGGCATCAGCCCCAGCATTTT. Translating it yields CASRRTGHQPQHF. J is TRBJ1-5 and V is TRBV6-1; D uncertain. The germline V and J ends were trimmed by 6 bases and 5 bases, with 11 bases remaining between them. The CDR3 runs to 13 residues. Per the germline V gene, CDR1 is MNHNS and CDR2 is SASEGT.

For this clonotype: The junction departs from germline at one end; a sequencing error may be responsible. V and J are TRBV12-3 or TRBV12-4 and TRBJ2-1; no reliable D call. CDR3 length: 11 residues. In DNA, the CDR3 is TGTGCCAGCAGTCTTCGCACCAAGACCACTTTC. It specifies CASSLRTKTTF.

The chain recombines TRBV20-1 with TRBJ2-7, with D perhaps TRBD1 (5 bases). Germline values: CDR1 DFQATT, CDR2 SNEGSKA (reference sequence). Trimming left V 0 bases short and J 1 base short, with 13 bases between. This CDR3 contains 15 residues. The CDR3 sequence: CSARDSGSLSYEQYF. The CDR3 nucleotides are TGCAGTGCTAGAGATTCAGGGTCCTTGTCCTACGAGCAGTACTTC.

The chain recombines TRBV6-1 with TRBJ2-2; the D is unclear. The CDR3 contains 14 residues. Germline CDR1 is MNHNS and CDR2 is SASEGT. V lost 8 bases and J lost 1, with 11 bases in between. The CDR3 region has the DNA TGTGCCAGCGTAAGGCTCTTGAACACCGGGGAGCTGTTTTTT. As protein: CASVRLLNTGELFF.

The rearrangement uses TRBV12-3 or TRBV12-4 and TRBJ1-2, with 7 bases identical to TRBD1. J lost 8 bases, V lost 3 bases, and 9 bases had no gene match. The CDR3 loop spans 14 amino acids. CDR3 amino acids: CASSFSPGQTGYTF. The DNA for the CDR3 is TGTGCCAGCAGTTTTTCCCCGGGACAGACAGGCTACACCTTC.